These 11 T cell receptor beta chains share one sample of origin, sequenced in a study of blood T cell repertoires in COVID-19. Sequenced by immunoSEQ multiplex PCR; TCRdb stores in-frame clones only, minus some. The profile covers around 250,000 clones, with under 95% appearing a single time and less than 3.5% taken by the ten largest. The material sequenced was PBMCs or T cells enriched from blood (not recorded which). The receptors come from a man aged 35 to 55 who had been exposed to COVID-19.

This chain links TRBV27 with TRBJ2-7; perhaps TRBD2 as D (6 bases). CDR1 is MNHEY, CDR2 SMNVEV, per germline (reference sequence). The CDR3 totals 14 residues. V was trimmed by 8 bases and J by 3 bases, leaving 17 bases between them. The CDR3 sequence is CASGLVGGNYEQYF. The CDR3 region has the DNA TGTGCCAGCGGGTTAGTAGGCGGGAACTACGAGCAGTACTTC.

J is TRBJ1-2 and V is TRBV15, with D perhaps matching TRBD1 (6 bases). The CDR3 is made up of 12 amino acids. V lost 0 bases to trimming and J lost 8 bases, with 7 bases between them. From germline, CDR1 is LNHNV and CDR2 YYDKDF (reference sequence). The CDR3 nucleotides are TGTGCCACCAGCAGAGAAGACAGGGGCTACACCTTC. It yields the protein CATSREDRGYTF.

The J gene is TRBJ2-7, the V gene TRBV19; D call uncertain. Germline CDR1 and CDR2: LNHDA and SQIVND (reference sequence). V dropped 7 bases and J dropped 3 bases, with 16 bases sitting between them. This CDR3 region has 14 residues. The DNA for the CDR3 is TGTGCCAGTAACCCTAGAGGCATGGACTACGAGCAGTACTTC. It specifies CASNPRGMDYEQYF.

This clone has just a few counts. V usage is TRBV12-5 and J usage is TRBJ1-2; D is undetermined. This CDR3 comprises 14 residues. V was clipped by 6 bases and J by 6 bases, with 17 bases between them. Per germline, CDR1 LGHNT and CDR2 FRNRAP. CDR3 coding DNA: TGTGCTAGTGGGTTCTCTTCCGGGGTTGATGGCTACACCTTC. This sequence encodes CASGFSSGVDGYTF. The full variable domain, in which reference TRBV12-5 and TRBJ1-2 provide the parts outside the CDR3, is DARVTQTPRHKVTEMGQEVTMRCQPILGHNTVFWYRQTMMQGLELLAYFRNRAPLDDSGMPKDRFSAEMPDATLATLKIQPSEPRDSAVYFCASGFSSGVDGYTFGSGTRLTVV.

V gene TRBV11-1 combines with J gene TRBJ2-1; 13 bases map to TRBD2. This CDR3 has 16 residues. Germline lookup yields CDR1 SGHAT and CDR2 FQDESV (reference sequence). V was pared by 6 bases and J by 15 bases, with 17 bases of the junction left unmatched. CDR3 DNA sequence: TGTGCCAGCAGGGGTTCCGGGACTAGCGGGGATCCTGGGCTGTTCTTC. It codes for CASRGSGTSGDPGLFF.

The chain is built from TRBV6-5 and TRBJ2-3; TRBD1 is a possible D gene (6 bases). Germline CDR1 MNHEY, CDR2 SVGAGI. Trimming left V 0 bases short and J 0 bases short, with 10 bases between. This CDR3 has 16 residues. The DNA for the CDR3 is TGTGCCAGCAGTTACTCTTGGGACATAAGCACAGATACGCAGTATTTT. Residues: CASSYSWDISTDTQYF.

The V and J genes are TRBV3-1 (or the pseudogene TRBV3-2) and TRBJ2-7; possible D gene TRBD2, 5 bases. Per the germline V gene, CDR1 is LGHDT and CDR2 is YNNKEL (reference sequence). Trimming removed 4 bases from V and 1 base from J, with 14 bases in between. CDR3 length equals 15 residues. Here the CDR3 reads CASSPQPGLSYEQYF. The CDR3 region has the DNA TGTGCCAGCAGCCCACAACCGGGATTGTCCTACGAGCAGTACTTC.

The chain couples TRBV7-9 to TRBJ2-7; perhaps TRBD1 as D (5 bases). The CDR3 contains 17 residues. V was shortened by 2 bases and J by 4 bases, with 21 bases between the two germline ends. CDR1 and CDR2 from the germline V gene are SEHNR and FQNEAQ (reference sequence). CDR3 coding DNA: TGTGCCAGCAGCTTAAGCCTGCGGCAGGGTGCATATTACGAGCAGTACTTC. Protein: CASSLSLRQGAYYEQYF. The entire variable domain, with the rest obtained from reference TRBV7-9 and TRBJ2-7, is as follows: DTGVSQNPRHKITKRGQNVTFRCDPISEHNRLYWYRQTLGQGPEFLTYFQNEAQLEKSRLLSDRFSAERPKGSFSTLEIQRTEQGDSAMYLCASSLSLRQGAYYEQYFGPGTRLTVT.

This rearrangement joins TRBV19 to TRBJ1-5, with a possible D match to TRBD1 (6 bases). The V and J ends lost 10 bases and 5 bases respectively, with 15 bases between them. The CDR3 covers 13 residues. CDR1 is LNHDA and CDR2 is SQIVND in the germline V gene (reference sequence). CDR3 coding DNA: TGTGCCACCACTGGCCAGGGGTATCAGCCCCAGCATTTT. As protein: CATTGQGYQPQHF.

CDR3 in DNA: TGTGCCAGCAGCCTGGGGGGAGGCAGGGTCGGAGAGACCCAGTACTTC. The encoded protein is CASSLGGGRVGETQYF. The rearrangement uses TRBV11-3 and TRBJ2-5; weak D call: TRBD2 (6 bases). Per germline, CDR1 SGHNT and CDR2 YENEEA. V shed 5 bases and J shed 4 bases, with 20 bases lying between them. The CDR3 runs 16 residues. The full variable domain, in which reference TRBV11-3 and TRBJ2-5 provide the parts outside the CDR3, is EAGVVQSPRYKIIEKKQPVAFWCNPISGHNTLYWYLQNLGQGPELLIRYENEEAVDDSQLPKDRFSAERLKGVDSTLKIQPAELGDSAVYLCASSLGGGRVGETQYFGPGTRLLVL.

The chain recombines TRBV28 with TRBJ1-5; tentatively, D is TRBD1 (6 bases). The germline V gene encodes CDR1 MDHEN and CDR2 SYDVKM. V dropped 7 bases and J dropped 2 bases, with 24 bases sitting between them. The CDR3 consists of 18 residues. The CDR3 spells CASTLGWGRNRGNQPQHF. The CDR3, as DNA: TGTGCCAGCACCTTGGGTTGGGGGCGAAATAGGGGCAATCAGCCCCAGCATTTT. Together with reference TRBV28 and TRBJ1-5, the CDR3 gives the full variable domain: DVKVTQSSRYLVKRTGEKVFLECVQDMDHENMFWYRQDPGLGLRLIYFSYDVKMKEKGDIPEGYSVSREKKERFSLILESASTNQTSMYLCASTLGWGRNRGNQPQHFGDGTRLSIL.